The present TCR beta chain was sequenced within a study of T cells in Graves' hyperthyroidism and ophthalmopathy. Amplification of TCR beta CDR3 regions was performed using RNA transcripts as template. TCR CDR3 underwent first-round RT-PCR with the HTBI primer set. MiXCR was run by TCRdb on the multiplex PCR reads, yielding one entry per CDR3 protein. Of over 450,000 distinct CDR3 sequences in the sample, approximately 15% are singletons; the top ten hold around a sixth. This clonotype was counted at least ten times. This CDR3 is built from 16 residues. From germline, CDR1 is SGHRS and CDR2 YFSETQ. V was clipped by 3 bases and J by 5 bases; unmatched bases: 13.

The source material was blood. V gene TRBV5-1 combines with J gene TRBJ1-2, with 7 nucleotides matching TRBD1. The TCR originated in a woman younger than 35 with Graves' hyperthyroidism. CDR3 in DNA: TGCGCCAGCAGCTCCATACCAACAGGGGATCCTTATGGCTACACCTTC. This sequence encodes CASSSIPTGDPYGYTF.